This T cell receptor beta chain emerged from a study of long-term antiretroviral therapy in people with HIV. Germline CDR1 is SGHRS and CDR2 is YFSETQ. The CDR3 spans 18 residues. V was clipped by 0 bases and J by 7 bases; unmatched bases: 13. Researchers report immunoSEQ v3.0 was run at survey level. Data came from immunoSEQ multiplex PCR; TCRdb stores just in-frame clones and leaves some out. The sample shows approximately 28,000 clones, about 90% of them seen only once. Participants living with HIV all received treatment in the United States. This chain uses TRBV5-1 with TRBJ2-1; 10 bases map to TRBD2. The sequence came from a man aged 50-60 years with HIV. The sample consisted of unsorted PBMCs, taken 2 years after starting antiretroviral therapy. The CDR3: CASSLEASGRGMGNEQFF. DNA for the CDR3: TGCGCCAGCAGCTTGGAGGCAAGCGGGAGGGGTATGGGTAATGAGCAGTTCTTC.